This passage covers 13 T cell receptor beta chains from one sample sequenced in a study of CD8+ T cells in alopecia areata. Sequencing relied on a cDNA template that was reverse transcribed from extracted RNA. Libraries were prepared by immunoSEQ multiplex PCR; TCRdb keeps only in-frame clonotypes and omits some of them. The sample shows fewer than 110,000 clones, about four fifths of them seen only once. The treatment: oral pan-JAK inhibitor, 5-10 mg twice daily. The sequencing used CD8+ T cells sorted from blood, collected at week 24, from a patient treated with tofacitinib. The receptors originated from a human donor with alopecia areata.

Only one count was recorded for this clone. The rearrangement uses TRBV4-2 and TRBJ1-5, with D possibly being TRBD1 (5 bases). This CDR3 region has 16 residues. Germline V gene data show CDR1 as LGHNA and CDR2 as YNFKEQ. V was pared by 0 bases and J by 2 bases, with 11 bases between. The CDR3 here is CASSQDLGVGNQPQHF. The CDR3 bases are TGTGCCAGCAGCCAAGATCTGGGGGTAGGCAATCAGCCCCAGCATTTT.

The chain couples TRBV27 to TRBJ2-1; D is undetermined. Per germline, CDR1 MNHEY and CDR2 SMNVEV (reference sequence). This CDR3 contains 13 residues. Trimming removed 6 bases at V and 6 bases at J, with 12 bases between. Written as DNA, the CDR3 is TGTGCCAGCAGCCTCTCTTCTGGCAATGAGCAGTTCTTC. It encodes CASSLSSGNEQFF.

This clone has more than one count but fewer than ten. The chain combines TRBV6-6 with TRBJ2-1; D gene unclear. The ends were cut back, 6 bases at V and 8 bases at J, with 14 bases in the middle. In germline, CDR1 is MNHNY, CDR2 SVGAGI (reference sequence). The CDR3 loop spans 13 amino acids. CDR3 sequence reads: CASSPIPGDEQFF. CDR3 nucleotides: TGTGCCAGCAGCCCAATCCCTGGGGATGAGCAGTTCTTC.

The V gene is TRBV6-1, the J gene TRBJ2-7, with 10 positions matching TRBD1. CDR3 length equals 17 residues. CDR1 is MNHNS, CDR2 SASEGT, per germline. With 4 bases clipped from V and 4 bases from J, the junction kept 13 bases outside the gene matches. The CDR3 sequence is CASSAERRDRGRYEQYF. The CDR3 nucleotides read TGTGCCAGCAGTGCCGAGCGCCGGGACAGGGGAAGGTACGAGCAGTACTTC.

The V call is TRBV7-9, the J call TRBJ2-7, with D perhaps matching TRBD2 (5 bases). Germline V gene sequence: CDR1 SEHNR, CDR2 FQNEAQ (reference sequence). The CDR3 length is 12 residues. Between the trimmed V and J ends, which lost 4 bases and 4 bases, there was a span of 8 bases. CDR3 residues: CASSSQRYEQYF. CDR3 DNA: TGTGCCAGCAGCTCCCAGCGGTACGAGCAGTACTTC.

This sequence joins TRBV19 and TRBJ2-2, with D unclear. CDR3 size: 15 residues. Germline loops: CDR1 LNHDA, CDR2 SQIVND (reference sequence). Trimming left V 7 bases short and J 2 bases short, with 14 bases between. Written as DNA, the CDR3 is TGTGCCAGTACCTCGTACGGCTCTAACACCGGGGAGCTGTTTTTT. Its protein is CASTSYGSNTGELFF.

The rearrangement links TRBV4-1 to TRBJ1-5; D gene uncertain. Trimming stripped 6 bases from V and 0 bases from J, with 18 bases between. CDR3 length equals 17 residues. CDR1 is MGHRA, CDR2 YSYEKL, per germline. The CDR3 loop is CASSPRVAAYSNQPQHF. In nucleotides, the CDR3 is TGCGCCAGCAGTCCCCGGGTGGCAGCCTATAGCAATCAGCCCCAGCATTTT.

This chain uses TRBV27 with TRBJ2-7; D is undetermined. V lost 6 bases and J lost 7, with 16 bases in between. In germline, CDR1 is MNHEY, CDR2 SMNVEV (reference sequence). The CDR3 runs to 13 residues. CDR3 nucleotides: TGTGCCAGCAGCCCTATAGGGCTGGTGGAGCAGTACTTC. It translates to CASSPIGLVEQYF.

The DNA of the CDR3 is TGTGCCAGCTCCATAAGACAGGGTCTCTTCATCCACACAGATACGCAGTATTTT. Translated, it gives CASSIRQGLFIHTDTQYF. V and J are TRBV18 and TRBJ2-3; TRBD1 matches 7 bases. Germline V lookup: CDR1 KGHSH, CDR2 LQKENI. The CDR3 spans 18 residues. The V and J ends lost 6 bases and 2 bases, in that order; junction bases with no gene match: 17.

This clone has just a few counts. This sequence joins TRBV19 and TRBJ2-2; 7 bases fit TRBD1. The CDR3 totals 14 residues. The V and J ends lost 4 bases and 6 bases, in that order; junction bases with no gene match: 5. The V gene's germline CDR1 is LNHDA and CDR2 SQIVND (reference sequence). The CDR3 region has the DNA TGTGCCAGTAGTAGGACAGGAAGTCCCGGGGAGCTGTTTTTT. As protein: CASSRTGSPGELFF.

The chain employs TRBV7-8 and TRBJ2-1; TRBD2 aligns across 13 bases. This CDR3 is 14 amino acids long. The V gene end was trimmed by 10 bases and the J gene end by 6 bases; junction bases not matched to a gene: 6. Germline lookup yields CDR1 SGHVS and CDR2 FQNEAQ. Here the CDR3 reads CAIMGLAGPNEQFF. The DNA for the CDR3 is TGTGCCATAATGGGACTAGCGGGGCCCAATGAGCAGTTCTTC. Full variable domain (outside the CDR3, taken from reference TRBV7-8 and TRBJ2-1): GAGVSQSPRYKVAKRGQDVALRCDPISGHVSLFWYQQALGQGPEFLTYFQNEAQLDKSGLPSDRFFAERPEGSVSTLKIQRTQQEDSAVYLCAIMGLAGPNEQFFGPGTRLTVL.

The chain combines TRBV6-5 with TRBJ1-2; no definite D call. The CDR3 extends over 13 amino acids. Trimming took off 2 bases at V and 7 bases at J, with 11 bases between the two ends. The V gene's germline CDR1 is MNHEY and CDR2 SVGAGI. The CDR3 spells CASSYRFSGGYTF. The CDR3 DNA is TGTGCCAGCAGTTACAGGTTCTCCGGTGGCTACACCTTC.

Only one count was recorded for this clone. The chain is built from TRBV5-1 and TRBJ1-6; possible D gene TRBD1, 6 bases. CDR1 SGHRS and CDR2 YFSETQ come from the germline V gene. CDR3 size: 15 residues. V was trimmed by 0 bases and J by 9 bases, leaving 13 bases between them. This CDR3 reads CASSLDRVNGSPLHF. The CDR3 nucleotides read TGCGCCAGCAGCTTGGACAGGGTAAATGGTTCACCCCTCCACTTT.